These 28 T cell receptor beta chains were all obtained from the same sample, sequenced in a study of blood T cell repertoires in COVID-19. Clones were sequenced by immunoSEQ multiplex PCR, and TCRdb holds only the in-frame ones, with some missing. The sample yields about 320,000 clones, roughly 88% seen once. The sequencing input was peripheral blood. These receptors all come from a woman aged 25 to 39 with COVID-19, enrolled during active disease.

V gene TRBV5-5 combines with J gene TRBJ2-5; 8 bases agree with TRBD2. With 1 base clipped from V and 3 bases from J, the junction kept 8 bases outside the gene matches. Germline CDR1 SGHKS, CDR2 YYEKEE (reference sequence). This CDR3 is built from 16 residues. DNA of the CDR3: TGTGCCAGCAGCTTGTTAGCCGCGGGGGGAAAAGAGACCCAGTACTTC. Protein product: CASSLLAAGGKETQYF. Full variable domain (outside the CDR3, taken from reference TRBV5-5 and TRBJ2-5): DAGVTQSPTHLIKTRGQQVTLRCSPISGHKSVSWYQQVLGQGPQFIFQYYEKEERGRGNFPDRFSARQFPNYSSELNVNALLLGDSALYLCASSLLAAGGKETQYFGPGTRLLVL.

CDR3 bases: TGTGCCAGCAGCAAAAACAGGGTTGGCGAGCAGTACTTC. It specifies CASSKNRVGEQYF. This chain uses TRBV5-5 with TRBJ2-7; maybe TRBD1 (6 bases). V lost 4 bases and J lost 6, with 14 bases in between. Germline V gives CDR1 SGHKS, CDR2 YYEKEE (reference sequence). CDR3 size: 13 residues.

This chain connects TRBV2 to TRBJ1-2; 10 nucleotides line up with TRBD1. The junction had 0 bases not matched to a gene; V was cut back by 6 bases and J by 2 bases. Germline CDR1 reads SNHLY; CDR2 reads FYNNEI. This CDR3 is built from 13 residues. Here the CDR3 reads CASRTGGNYGYTF. The CDR3 coding sequence is TGTGCCAGCAGGACAGGGGGCAACTATGGCTACACCTTC. The full variable domain, completed using reference TRBV2 and TRBJ1-2, is EPEVTQTPSHQVTQMGQEVILRCVPISNHLYFYWYRQILGQKVEFLVSFYNNEISEKSEIFDDQFSVERPDGSNFTLKIRSTKLEDSAMYFCASRTGGNYGYTFGSGTRLTVV.

V usage is TRBV19 and J usage is TRBJ1-6; maybe TRBD1 (6 bases). CDR1 is LNHDA and CDR2 is SQIVND in the germline V gene (reference sequence). Trimming took off 5 bases at V and 10 bases at J, with 15 bases between the two ends. This CDR3 spans 14 amino acids. The DNA of the CDR3 is TGTGCCAGTAGTTGGGACACTACCGAATCACCCCTCCACTTT. Encoded protein: CASSWDTTESPLHF.

The rearrangement joins TRBV5-1 to TRBJ1-2; TRBD1 matches at 7 bases. The CDR3 is 13 residues long. With 4 bases clipped from V and 7 bases from J, the junction kept 7 bases outside the gene matches. Germline CDR1 is SGHRS and CDR2 is YFSETQ. The CDR3 spells CASSMTGISGYTF. CDR3 DNA sequence: TGCGCCAGCAGCATGACAGGGATTTCTGGCTACACCTTC.

This clone was seen more than once but under ten times. The J gene is TRBJ1-1, the V gene TRBV29-1; tentative D call: TRBD1 (6 bases). V dropped 5 bases and J dropped 4 bases, with 17 bases sitting between them. Germline V gene lookup returns CDR1 SQVTM and CDR2 ANQGSEA. The CDR3 contains 14 residues. CDR3: CSVTSRAGATEAFF. CDR3 nucleotides: TGCAGCGTTACCTCTAGAGCAGGGGCCACTGAAGCTTTCTTT.

This clone was found a few times. The V gene is TRBV6-1, the J gene TRBJ1-4; 7 bases agree with TRBD1. The CDR3 contains 13 residues. After removal of 3 bases from V and 15 bases from J, the junction contained 10 bases not matched to a gene. Per the germline V gene, CDR1 is MNHNS and CDR2 is SASEGT. CDR3 in amino acids: CASSDEPDRVLFF. CDR3 nucleotides: TGTGCCAGCAGTGATGAACCCGACAGGGTATTGTTTTTT.

A word on this clone: Other DNA sequences from this sample encode an identical CDR3 as well. V gene TRBV2 combines with J gene TRBJ1-2; 8 bases match TRBD1. J was trimmed by 0 bases and V by 4 bases; bases with no gene match: 7. The CDR3 is made up of 16 amino acids. Germline V gene sequence: CDR1 SNHLY, CDR2 FYNNEI. This CDR3 reads CASSVHPTGANYGYTF. The CDR3 DNA is TGTGCCAGCAGTGTCCACCCGACAGGGGCTAACTATGGCTACACCTTC. The full variable domain, completed using reference TRBV2 and TRBJ1-2, is EPEVTQTPSHQVTQMGQEVILRCVPISNHLYFYWYRQILGQKVEFLVSFYNNEISEKSEIFDDQFSVERPDGSNFTLKIRSTKLEDSAMYFCASSVHPTGANYGYTFGSGTRLTVV.

This chain uses TRBV20-1 with TRBJ1-2; D gene uncertain. Germline CDR1 DFQATT, CDR2 SNEGSKA (reference sequence). This CDR3 region has 11 residues. Between the trimmed V and J ends, which lost 1 base and 6 bases, there was a span of 6 bases. In nucleotides, the CDR3 is TGCAGTGCTAGAGTGACAAATGGCTACACCTTC. It encodes CSARVTNGYTF.

The gene calls are TRBV7-9 and TRBJ2-1; D unresolved. CDR1 and CDR2 from the germline V gene are SEHNR and FQNEAQ (reference sequence). The CDR3 totals 13 residues. Trimming removed 1 base from V and 7 bases from J, with 8 bases in between. CDR3 loop: CASSLGLRNEQFF. CDR3 in DNA: TGTGCCAGCAGCTTAGGGCTCAGGAATGAGCAGTTCTTC.

The chain joins TRBV28 to TRBJ1-3, with no clear D. V shed 3 bases and J shed 0 bases, with 12 bases lying between them. This CDR3 contains 16 residues. Germline assignment: CDR1 MDHEN and CDR2 SYDVKM. The CDR3 coding sequence is TGTGCCAGCAGTTTGGGCAGTGGATACTCTGGAAACACCATATATTTT. Residues: CASSLGSGYSGNTIYF.

The rearrangement uses TRBV28 and TRBJ2-1, with a weak D call TRBD2 (6 bases). Germline assignment: CDR1 MDHEN and CDR2 SYDVKM. The length of the CDR3 is 11 residues. The ends were cut back, 11 bases at V and 5 bases at J, with 10 bases in the middle. In nucleotides, the CDR3 is TGTGCCTGGGGGGTACACAATGAGCAGTTCTTC. Its protein product is CAWGVHNEQFF.

The gene calls are TRBV5-1 and TRBJ2-7, with 9 positions matching TRBD1. Germline loops: CDR1 SGHRS, CDR2 YFSETQ. Trimming took 4 bases from V and 2 from J; bases not matched to a gene: 4. The CDR3 covers 14 residues. The CDR3 bases are TGCGCCAGCAGCCCCTGGACAGGGGCCTACGAGCAGTACTTC. Its protein is CASSPWTGAYEQYF.

The chain carries TRBV11-2 and TRBJ2-2; 7 bases line up with TRBD1. CDR1 and CDR2 from the germline V gene are SGHAT and FQNNGV. The length of the CDR3 is 15 residues. The V segment lost 3 bases and the J segment 4 bases; nucleotides outside the gene matches: 5. The CDR3 region has the DNA TGTGCCAGCAGCTTTTCCCGGGACAGCACCGGGGAGCTGTTTTTT. This encodes CASSFSRDSTGELFF.

The chain employs TRBV5-5 and TRBJ1-2; TRBD1 matches 9 bases. The germline CDR1 and CDR2 sequences are SGHKS and YYEKEE (reference sequence). The CDR3 contains 14 residues. The ends lost 4 bases at V and 8 bases at J; junction bases unmatched: 9. CDR3 in amino acids: CASSMRTGEVGYTF. CDR3 coding DNA: TGTGCCAGCAGCATGAGGACAGGGGAGGTCGGCTACACCTTC. Supplemented by reference TRBV5-5 and TRBJ1-2, the full variable domain reads DAGVTQSPTHLIKTRGQQVTLRCSPISGHKSVSWYQQVLGQGPQFIFQYYEKEERGRGNFPDRFSARQFPNYSSELNVNALLLGDSALYLCASSMRTGEVGYTFGSGTRLTVV.

This clone has a single count. The V gene is TRBV7-2, the J gene TRBJ2-1; TRBD2 agrees at 7 bases. V trimming: 0 bases; J trimming: 8 bases; junction bases outside the gene matches: 4. The V gene's germline CDR1 is SGHTA and CDR2 FQGNSA. The CDR3 is 14 residues long. CDR3 residues: CASSLASGGYEQFF. The CDR3 DNA reads as TGTGCCAGCAGCTTAGCGTCGGGGGGATATGAGCAGTTCTTC.

The CDR3 nucleotides read TGTGCCAGTAGTACCAGCGGGGGCCCCTTGTATGAGCAGTTCTTC. Translated: CASSTSGGPLYEQFF. This chain uses TRBV19 with TRBJ2-1; TRBD2 aligns across 8 bases. J was trimmed by 8 bases and V by 4 bases; bases with no gene match: 10. Germline CDR1 LNHDA, CDR2 SQIVND (reference sequence). The length of the CDR3 is 15 residues. Complete variable domain (other parts from reference TRBV19 and TRBJ2-1): DGGITQSPKYLFRKEGQNVTLSCEQNLNHDAMYWYRQDPGQGLRLIYYSQIVNDFQKGDIAEGYSVSREKKESFPLTVTSAQKNPTAFYLCASSTSGGPLYEQFFGPGTRLTVL.

This clone was detected only once. CDR3 amino acids: CASSLRTSGGPGGETQYF. As DNA, the CDR3 is TGTGCCAGCAGTTTAAGGACTAGCGGGGGGCCCGGTGGAGAGACCCAGTACTTC. V usage is TRBV28 and J usage is TRBJ2-5; 14 bases are shared with TRBD2. Germline-derived CDR1 and CDR2 are MDHEN and SYDVKM. After removal of 2 bases from V and 4 bases from J, the junction contained 9 bases not matched to a gene. This CDR3 is built from 18 residues.

The V gene is TRBV4-3, the J gene TRBJ2-7; maybe TRBD2 (5 bases). The CDR3 is 14 amino acids. With 3 bases removed from V and 0 bases from J, the gap between germline ends came to 9 bases. CDR1 and CDR2 (germline): LGHNA, YSLEER. CDR3 nucleotide sequence: TGCGCCAGCAGCCAGGACTCAACCTCCTACGAGCAGTACTTC. This encodes CASSQDSTSYEQYF.

The chain combines TRBV27 with TRBJ1-4; TRBD1 agrees at 8 bases. Germline loops: CDR1 MNHEY, CDR2 SMNVEV (reference sequence). Trimming took 4 bases from V and 8 from J; bases not matched to a gene: 12. The CDR3 has 16 residues. This CDR3 reads CASSSERTGRREKLFF. The CDR3 DNA is TGTGCCAGCAGTTCAGAGAGGACAGGGAGGAGGGAAAAACTGTTTTTT.

This chain connects TRBV5-4 to TRBJ1-6; 9 nucleotides agree with TRBD1. Germline V gives CDR1 SGHNT, CDR2 YYREEE (reference sequence). This CDR3 has 15 amino acids. Trimming at V came to 4 bases and at J to 4 bases, leaving 3 bases not matched to a gene. For the CDR3, the DNA is TGTGCCAGCAGCGTGGGACAGGGATATAATTCACCCCTCCACTTT. This sequence encodes CASSVGQGYNSPLHF.

This chain connects TRBV7-9 to TRBJ1-3, with D tentatively TRBD1 (6 bases). CDR1 is SEHNR and CDR2 is FQNEAQ in the germline V gene (reference sequence). V shed 3 bases and J shed 0 bases, with 12 bases lying between them. The CDR3 has 16 residues. Here the CDR3 DNA reads TGTGCCAGCAGCTTCGGACAGACCATCTCTGGAAACACCATATATTTT. It is translated as CASSFGQTISGNTIYF.

The chain carries TRBV6-4 and TRBJ2-2, with 10 bases aligning to TRBD1. Germline V gene sequence: CDR1 MRHNA, CDR2 SNTAGT. J was trimmed by 3 bases and V by 8 bases; bases with no gene match: 6. This CDR3 is built from 15 residues. CDR3 coding DNA: TGTGCCAGCTCGCGGACAGGGGGGGACACCGGGGAGCTGTTTTTT. Protein sequence: CASSRTGGDTGELFF.

The chain employs TRBV10-3 and TRBJ2-5; 7 nucleotides match TRBD1. CDR1 and CDR2 (germline): ENHRY, SYGVKD. V trimming: 6 bases; J trimming: 2 bases; junction bases outside the gene matches: 9. This CDR3 has 15 residues. The CDR3 bases are TGTGCCATCAGGGATCCCACAGGGGCTCAAGAGACCCAGTACTTC. Translating it yields CAIRDPTGAQETQYF.

The rearrangement uses TRBV9 and TRBJ1-3, with D possibly matching TRBD1 (6 bases). The CDR3 consists of 18 residues. The germline CDR1 and CDR2 sequences are SGDLS and YYNGEE. Trimming cost V 0 bases and J 4 bases, with 20 bases left between them. CDR3 bases: TGTGCCAGCAGCGTAGCTTTCCTGTCATCGGACAGAGGAAACACCATATATTTT. Residues: CASSVAFLSSDRGNTIYF.

As DNA, the CDR3 is TGTGCCAGCACCCTGGGACATCTTAGCAATCAGCCCCAGCATTTT. As protein: CASTLGHLSNQPQHF. J is TRBJ1-5 and V is TRBV2; TRBD1 might be the D (6 bases). Trimming pared 7 bases from V and 0 bases from J, leaving 13 bases between. The CDR3 is 15 amino acids. From germline, CDR1 is SNHLY and CDR2 FYNNEI. Based on the CDR3 plus reference TRBV2 and TRBJ1-5, the full variable domain is EPEVTQTPSHQVTQMGQEVILRCVPISNHLYFYWYRQILGQKVEFLVSFYNNEISEKSEIFDDQFSVERPDGSNFTLKIRSTKLEDSAMYFCASTLGHLSNQPQHFGDGTRLSIL.

This clone was detected only a few times. The J gene is TRBJ1-4, the V gene TRBV28; the D gene is possibly TRBD1 (6 bases). The germline CDR1 and CDR2 sequences are MDHEN and SYDVKM. The CDR3 runs 14 residues. The V end was cut by 2 bases, the J end by 6 bases, with 10 bases between. The DNA for the CDR3 is TGTGCCAGCAGTTTAGATGGGGGCTATGAAAAACTGTTTTTT. Its protein product is CASSLDGGYEKLFF.

The V gene is TRBV9, the J gene TRBJ2-1; the match to TRBD1 covers 7 bases. J was trimmed by 2 bases and V by 0 bases; bases with no gene match: 2. Germline values: CDR1 SGDLS, CDR2 YYNGEE. The CDR3 contains 15 residues. CDR3 DNA: TGTGCCAGCAGCGTAGGAGGGGGCGCCTACAATGAGCAGTTCTTC. Its translation: CASSVGGGAYNEQFF. The complete variable domain, with remaining parts taken from reference TRBV9 and TRBJ2-1, reads DSGVTQTPKHLITATGQRVTLRCSPRSGDLSVYWYQQSLDQGLQFLIQYYNGEERAKGNILERFSAQQFPDLHSELNLSSLELGDSALYFCASSVGGGAYNEQFFGPGTRLTVL.